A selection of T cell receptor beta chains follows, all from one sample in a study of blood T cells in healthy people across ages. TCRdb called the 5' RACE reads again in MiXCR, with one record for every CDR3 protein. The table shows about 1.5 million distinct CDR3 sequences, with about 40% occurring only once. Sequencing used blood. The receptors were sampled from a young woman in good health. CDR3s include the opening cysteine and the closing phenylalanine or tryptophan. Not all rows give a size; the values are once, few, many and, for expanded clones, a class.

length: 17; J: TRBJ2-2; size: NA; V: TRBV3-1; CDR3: CASSQGTSGGKTGELFF
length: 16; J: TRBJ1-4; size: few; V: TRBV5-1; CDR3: CASSSSADRLTEKLFF
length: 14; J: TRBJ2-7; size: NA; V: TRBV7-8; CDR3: CASSVRELSYEQYF
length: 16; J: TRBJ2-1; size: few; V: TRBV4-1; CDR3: CASSQASGSEYNEQFF
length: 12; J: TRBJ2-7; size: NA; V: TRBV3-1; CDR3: CATPKRSYEQYF
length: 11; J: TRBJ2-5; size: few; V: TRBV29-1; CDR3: CSVEFGETQYF
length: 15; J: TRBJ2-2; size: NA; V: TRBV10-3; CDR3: CVISDPRVNTGELFF
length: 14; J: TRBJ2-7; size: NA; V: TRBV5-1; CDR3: CASSLALSGYEQYF
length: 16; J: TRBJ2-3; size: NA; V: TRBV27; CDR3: CASIGLAGMSTDTQYF
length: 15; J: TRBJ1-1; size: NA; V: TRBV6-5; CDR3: CASSYSTGLNTEAFF
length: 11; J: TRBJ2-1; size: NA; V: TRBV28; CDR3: CASSRPQEQFF
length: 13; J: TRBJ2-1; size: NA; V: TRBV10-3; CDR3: CAISGQTYNEQFF
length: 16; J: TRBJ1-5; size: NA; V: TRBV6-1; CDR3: CASSEVGGRSNQPQHF
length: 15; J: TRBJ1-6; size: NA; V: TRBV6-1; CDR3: CASSGGTRGASPLHF
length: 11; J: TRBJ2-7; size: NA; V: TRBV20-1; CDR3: CSAQVGDEQYF
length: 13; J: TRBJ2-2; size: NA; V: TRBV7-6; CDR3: CASSLRVYGELFF
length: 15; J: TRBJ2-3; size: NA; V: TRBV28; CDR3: CASSLSGGVTDTQYF
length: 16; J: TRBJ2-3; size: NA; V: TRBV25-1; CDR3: CASSGWGSGSTDTQYF
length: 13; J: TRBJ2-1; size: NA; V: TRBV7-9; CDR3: CASRQRNEPEQFF
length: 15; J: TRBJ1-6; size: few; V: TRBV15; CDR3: CATSERSSYNSPLHF
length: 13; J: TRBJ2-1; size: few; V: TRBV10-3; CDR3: CAIRLAVYNEQFF
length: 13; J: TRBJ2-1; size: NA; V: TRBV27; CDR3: CASNPRTSVEQFF
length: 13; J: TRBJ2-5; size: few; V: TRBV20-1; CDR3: CSARDTSRETQYF
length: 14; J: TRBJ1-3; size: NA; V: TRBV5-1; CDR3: CASSLRVPGNTIYF
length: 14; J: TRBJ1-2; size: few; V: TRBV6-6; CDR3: CASSQTAGTGGYTF
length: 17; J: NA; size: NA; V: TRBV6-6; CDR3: CASSYLSYGTGGNEQYF
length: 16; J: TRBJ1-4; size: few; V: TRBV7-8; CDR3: CASSFNRDSANEKLFF
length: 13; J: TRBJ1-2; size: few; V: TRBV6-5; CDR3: CASSYSGGQGYTF
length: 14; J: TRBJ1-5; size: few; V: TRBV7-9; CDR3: CASSPQISNQPQHF
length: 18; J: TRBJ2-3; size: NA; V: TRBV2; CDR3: CASSGMTGLAGWTDTQYF
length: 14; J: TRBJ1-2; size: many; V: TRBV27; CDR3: CASSLGGGNYGYTF
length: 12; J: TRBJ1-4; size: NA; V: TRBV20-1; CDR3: CSARQGGEKLFF
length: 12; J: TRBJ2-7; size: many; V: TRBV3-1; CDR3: CASSQGPYEQYF
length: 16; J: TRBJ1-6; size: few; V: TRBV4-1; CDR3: CASSQDYGQASSPLHF
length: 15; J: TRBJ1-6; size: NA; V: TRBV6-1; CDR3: CASRIPDRDNSPLHF
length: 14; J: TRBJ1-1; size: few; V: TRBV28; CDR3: CASSLQGLDTEAFF
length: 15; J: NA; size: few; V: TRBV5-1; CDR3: CASSLFDQGYNEQYF
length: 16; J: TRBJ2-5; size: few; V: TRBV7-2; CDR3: CASSLGTGLIGETQYF
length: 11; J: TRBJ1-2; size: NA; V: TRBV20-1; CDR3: CSAQGFEGYTF
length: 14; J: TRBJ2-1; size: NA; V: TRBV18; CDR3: CASSGRGGYNEQFF
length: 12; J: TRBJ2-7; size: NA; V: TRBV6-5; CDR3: CAVKTAQETRYF
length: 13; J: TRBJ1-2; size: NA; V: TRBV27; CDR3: CASSAGHDYGYTF
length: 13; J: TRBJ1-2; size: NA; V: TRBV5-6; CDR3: CATRGSHGYGYTF
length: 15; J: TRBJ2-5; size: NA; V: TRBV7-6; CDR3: CASSSIWGPQETQYF
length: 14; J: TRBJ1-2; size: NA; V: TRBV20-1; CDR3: CSASQQDINYGYTF
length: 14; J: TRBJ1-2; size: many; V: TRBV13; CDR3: CASSSHAGQALFTF
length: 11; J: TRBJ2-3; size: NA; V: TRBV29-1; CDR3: CSVARWDTQYF
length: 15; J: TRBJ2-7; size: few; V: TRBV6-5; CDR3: CASSYARQGPYEQYF
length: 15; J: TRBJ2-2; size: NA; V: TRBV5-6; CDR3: CASSVRNRGVGELFF
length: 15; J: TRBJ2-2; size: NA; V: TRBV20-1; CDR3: CSARESWRGTGELFF
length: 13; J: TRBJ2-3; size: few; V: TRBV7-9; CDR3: CASSLKGADTQYF
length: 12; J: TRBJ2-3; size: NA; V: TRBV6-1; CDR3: CASSRFPDTQYF
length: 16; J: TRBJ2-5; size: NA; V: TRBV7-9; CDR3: CASSFPGLAVQETQYF